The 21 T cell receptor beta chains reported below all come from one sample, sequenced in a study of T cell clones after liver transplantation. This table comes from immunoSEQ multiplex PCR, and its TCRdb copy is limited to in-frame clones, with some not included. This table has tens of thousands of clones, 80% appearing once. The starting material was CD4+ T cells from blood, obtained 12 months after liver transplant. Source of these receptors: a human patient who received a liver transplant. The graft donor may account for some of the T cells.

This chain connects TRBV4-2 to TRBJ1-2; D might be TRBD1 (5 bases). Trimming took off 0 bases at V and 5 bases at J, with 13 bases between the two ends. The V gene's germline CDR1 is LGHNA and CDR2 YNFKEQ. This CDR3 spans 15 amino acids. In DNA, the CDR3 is TGTGCCAGCAGCCAAGATCGGGCGGGGACTTATGGCTACACCTTC. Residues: CASSQDRAGTYGYTF.

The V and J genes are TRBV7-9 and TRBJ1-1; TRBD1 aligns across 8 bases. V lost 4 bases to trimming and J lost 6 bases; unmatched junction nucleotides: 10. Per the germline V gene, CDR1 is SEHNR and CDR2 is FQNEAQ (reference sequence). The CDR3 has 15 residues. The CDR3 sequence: CASSSGQGVGAEAFF. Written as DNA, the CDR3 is TGTGCCAGCAGCTCAGGACAGGGTGTTGGGGCTGAAGCTTTCTTT.

DNA of the CDR3: TGCGCCAGCAGCTTGGTTACTGCCTCCAGCGGGCGCAATGAGCAGTTCTTC. Its protein is CASSLVTASSGRNEQFF. This chain joins TRBV5-1 and TRBJ2-1, with D perhaps matching TRBD2 (6 bases). The germline V gene has CDR1 SGHRS and CDR2 YFSETQ. CDR3 length: 17 amino acids. Trimming took off 0 bases at V and 6 bases at J, with 19 bases between the two ends.

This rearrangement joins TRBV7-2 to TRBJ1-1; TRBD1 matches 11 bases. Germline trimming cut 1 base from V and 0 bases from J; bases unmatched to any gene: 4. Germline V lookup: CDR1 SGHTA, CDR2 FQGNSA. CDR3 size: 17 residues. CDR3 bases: TGTGCCAGCAGCTTAGTAGGGACAGGGGGATTGAACACTGAAGCTTTCTTT. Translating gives CASSLVGTGGLNTEAFF.

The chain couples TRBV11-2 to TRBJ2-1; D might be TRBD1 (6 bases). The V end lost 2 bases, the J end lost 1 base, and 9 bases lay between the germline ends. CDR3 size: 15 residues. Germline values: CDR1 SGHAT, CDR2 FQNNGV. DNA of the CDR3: TGTGCCAGCAGCTTATCCAGGGGATCCTACAATGAGCAGTTCTTC. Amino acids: CASSLSRGSYNEQFF.

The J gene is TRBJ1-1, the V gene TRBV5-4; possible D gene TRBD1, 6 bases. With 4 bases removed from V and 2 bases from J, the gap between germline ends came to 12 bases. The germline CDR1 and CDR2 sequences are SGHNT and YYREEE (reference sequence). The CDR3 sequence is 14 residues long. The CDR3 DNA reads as TGTGCCAGCAGCGCCGGGGGCGGAAACACTGAAGCTTTCTTT. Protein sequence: CASSAGGGNTEAFF.

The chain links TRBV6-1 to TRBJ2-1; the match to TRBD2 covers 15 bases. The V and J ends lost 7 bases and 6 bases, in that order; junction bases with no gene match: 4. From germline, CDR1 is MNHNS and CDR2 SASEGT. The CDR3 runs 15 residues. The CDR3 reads CASTAGLAGGNEQFF. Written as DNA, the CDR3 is TGTGCCAGCACCGCGGGACTAGCGGGAGGCAATGAGCAGTTCTTC.

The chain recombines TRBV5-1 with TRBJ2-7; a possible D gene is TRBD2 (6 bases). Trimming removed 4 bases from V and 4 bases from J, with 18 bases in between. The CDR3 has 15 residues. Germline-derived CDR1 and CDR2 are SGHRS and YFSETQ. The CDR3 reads CASSPNGGSPYEQYF. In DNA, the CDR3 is TGCGCCAGCAGCCCCAACGGGGGTTCGCCTTACGAGCAGTACTTC.

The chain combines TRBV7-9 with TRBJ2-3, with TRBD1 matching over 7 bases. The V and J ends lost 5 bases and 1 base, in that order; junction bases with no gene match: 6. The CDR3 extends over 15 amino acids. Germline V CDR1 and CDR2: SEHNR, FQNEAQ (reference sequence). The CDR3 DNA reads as TGTGCCAGCAGCAGTAGACAGGGTCGCACAGATACGCAGTATTTT. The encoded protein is CASSSRQGRTDTQYF.

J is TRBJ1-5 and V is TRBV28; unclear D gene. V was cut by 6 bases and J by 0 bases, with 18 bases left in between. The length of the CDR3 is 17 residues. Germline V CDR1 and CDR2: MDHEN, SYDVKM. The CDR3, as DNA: TGTGCCAGCAGGACGCCCCAGGAGGCCTATAGCAATCAGCCCCAGCATTTT. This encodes CASRTPQEAYSNQPQHF.

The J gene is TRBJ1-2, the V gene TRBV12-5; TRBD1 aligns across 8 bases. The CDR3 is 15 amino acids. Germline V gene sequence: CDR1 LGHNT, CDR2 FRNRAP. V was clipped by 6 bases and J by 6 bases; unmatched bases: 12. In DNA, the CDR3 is TGTGCTAGTGGCTCCGGACTTAACAGGGGGAATGGCTACACCTTC. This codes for CASGSGLNRGNGYTF.

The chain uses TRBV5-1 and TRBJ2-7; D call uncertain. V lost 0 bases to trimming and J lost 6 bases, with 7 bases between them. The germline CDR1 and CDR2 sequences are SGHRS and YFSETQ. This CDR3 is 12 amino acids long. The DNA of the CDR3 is TGCGCCAGCAGCTTGGGGTTTCTCGAGCAGTACTTC. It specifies CASSLGFLEQYF.

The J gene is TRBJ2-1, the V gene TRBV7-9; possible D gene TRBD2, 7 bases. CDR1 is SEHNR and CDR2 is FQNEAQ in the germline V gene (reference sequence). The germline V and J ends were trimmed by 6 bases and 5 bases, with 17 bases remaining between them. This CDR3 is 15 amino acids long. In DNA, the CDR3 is TGTGCCAGCAGGAGTGGGGGGCTAGCGGACAATGAGCAGTTCTTC. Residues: CASRSGGLADNEQFF.

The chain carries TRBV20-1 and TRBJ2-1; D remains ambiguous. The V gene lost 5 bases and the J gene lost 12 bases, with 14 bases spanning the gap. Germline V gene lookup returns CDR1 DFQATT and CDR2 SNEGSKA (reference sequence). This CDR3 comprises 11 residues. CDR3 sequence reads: CSAVLVSRQFF. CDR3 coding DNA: TGCAGTGCTGTCCTAGTATCTCGGCAGTTCTTC.

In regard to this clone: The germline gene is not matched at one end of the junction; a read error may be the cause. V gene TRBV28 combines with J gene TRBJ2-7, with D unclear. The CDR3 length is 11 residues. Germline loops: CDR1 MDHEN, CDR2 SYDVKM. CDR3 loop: CASILMGEQYF. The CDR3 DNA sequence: TGTGCCAGCATTTTAATGGGCGAGCAGTACTTC. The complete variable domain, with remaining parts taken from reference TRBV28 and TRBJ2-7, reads DVKVTQSSRYLVKRTGEKVFLECVQDMDHENMFWYRQDPGLGLRLIYFSYDVKMKEKGDIPEGYSVSREKKERFSLILESASTNQTSMYLCASILMGEQYFGPGTRLTVT.

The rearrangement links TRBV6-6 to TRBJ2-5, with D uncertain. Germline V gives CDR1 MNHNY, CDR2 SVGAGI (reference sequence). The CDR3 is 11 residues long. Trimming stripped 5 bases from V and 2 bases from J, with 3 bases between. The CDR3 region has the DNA TGTGCCAGCAGTCGACAAGAGACCCAGTACTTC. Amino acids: CASSRQETQYF.

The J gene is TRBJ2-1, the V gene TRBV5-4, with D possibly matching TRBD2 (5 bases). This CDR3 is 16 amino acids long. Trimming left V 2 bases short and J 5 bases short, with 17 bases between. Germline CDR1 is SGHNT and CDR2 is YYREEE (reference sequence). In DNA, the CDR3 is TGTGCCAGCAGCTTCCCCCGCCCGGGATCGGACAATGAGCAGTTCTTC. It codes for CASSFPRPGSDNEQFF.

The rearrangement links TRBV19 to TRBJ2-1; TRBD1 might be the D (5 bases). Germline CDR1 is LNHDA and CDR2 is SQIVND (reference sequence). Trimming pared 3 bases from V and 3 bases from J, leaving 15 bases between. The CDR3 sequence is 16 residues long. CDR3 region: CASSIKAGMGYNEQFF. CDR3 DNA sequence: TGTGCCAGTAGTATTAAGGCAGGGATGGGCTACAATGAGCAGTTCTTC.

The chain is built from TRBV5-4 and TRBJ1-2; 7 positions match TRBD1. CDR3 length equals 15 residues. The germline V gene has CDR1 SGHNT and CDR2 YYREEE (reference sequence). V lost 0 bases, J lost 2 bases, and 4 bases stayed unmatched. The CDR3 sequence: CASSLGEGANYGYTF. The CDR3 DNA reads TGTGCCAGCAGCTTGGGGGAGGGGGCAAACTATGGCTACACCTTC.

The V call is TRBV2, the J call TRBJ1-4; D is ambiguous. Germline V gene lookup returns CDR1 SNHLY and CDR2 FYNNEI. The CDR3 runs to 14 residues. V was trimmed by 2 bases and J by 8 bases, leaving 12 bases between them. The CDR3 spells CASSEFTLREKLFF. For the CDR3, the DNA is TGTGCCAGCAGTGAATTCACTTTGAGGGAAAAACTGTTTTTT. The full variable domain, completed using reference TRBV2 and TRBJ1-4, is EPEVTQTPSHQVTQMGQEVILRCVPISNHLYFYWYRQILGQKVEFLVSFYNNEISEKSEIFDDQFSVERPDGSNFTLKIRSTKLEDSAMYFCASSEFTLREKLFFGSGTQLSVL.

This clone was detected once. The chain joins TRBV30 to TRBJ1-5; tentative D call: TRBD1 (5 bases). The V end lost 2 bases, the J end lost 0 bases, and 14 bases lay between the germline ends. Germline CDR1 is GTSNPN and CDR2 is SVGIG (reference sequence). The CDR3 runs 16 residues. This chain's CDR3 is CAWSPRASYSNQPQHF. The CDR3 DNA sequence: TGTGCCTGGAGTCCCAGGGCCTCGTATAGCAATCAGCCCCAGCATTTT.